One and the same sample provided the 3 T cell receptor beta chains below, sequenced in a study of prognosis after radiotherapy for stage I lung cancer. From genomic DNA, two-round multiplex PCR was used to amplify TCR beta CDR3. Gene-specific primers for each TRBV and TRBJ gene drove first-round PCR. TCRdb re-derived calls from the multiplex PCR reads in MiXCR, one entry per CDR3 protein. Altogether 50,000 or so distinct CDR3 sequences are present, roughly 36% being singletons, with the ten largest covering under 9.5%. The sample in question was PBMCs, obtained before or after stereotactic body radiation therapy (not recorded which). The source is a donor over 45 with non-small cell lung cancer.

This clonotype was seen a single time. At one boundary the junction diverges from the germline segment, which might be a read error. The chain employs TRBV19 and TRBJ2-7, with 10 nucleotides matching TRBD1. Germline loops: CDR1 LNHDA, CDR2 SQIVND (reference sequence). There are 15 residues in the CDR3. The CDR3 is CTSSIGDRGSHEQYF. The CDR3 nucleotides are TGTACCAGTAGTATTGGGGACAGGGGTAGCCACGAGCAGTACTTC.

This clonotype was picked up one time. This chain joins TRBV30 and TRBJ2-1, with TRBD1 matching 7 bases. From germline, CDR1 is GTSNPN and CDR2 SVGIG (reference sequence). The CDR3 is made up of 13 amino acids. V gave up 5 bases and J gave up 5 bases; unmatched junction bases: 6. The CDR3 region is CAWGQAQNNEQFF. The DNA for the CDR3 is TGTGCCTGGGGACAGGCTCAGAACAATGAGCAGTTCTTC.

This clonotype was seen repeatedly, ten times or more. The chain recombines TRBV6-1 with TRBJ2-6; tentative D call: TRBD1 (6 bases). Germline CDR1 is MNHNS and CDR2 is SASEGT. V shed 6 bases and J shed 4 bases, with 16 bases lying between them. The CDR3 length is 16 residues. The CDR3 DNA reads TGTGCCAGCAGCCCATTCTCAGGGGCCGGGGCCAACGTCCTGACTTTC. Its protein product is CASSPFSGAGANVLTF.